The 23 T cell receptor beta chains below were found in one sample sequenced in a study of cytomegalovirus exposure and HLA in healthy donors. Researchers ran the PCR with 60 Vbeta and 13 Jbeta primers. Measured with immunoSEQ multiplex PCR; TCRdb has only the in-frame clones, and not every one. The sample records about 140,000 clones, around four fifths being singletons. Sequencing was done on a sample of PBMCs. These receptors all come from a woman in her thirties or forties in good health and CMV-seronegative.

This chain joins TRBV4-3 and TRBJ1-4; D is undetermined. The ends were cut back, 0 bases at V and 9 bases at J, with 14 bases in the middle. Looked up from germline, CDR1 is LGHNA and CDR2 is YSLEER. CDR3 length: 15 amino acids. The CDR3 DNA reads as TGCGCCAGCAGCCAAGATTGGGCAACAGTACAAAAACTGTTTTTT. Its protein is CASSQDWATVQKLFF.

The chain combines TRBV4-1 with TRBJ2-1; maybe TRBD2 (6 bases). Germline CDR1 and CDR2: MGHRA and YSYEKL. V was trimmed by 0 bases and J by 4 bases, leaving 16 bases between them. The CDR3 runs 17 residues. The CDR3 here is CASSQDRDSGGYNEQFF. The CDR3 DNA follows: TGCGCCAGCAGCCAAGATAGGGACTCTGGGGGTTACAATGAGCAGTTCTTC.

Details on this clone: One junction end disagrees with the germline gene, perhaps due to a read error. The chain couples TRBV19 to TRBJ2-3, with 11 bases lining up with TRBD2. The germline gives CDR1 LNHDA, CDR2 SQIVND (reference sequence). The CDR3 covers 15 residues. The CDR3 is CASSIAGGPSDTQYF. For the CDR3, the DNA is TGTGCCAGTAGCATAGCGGGAGGGCCATCAGATACGCAGTATTTT.

In its sample, this clone was seen once. The rearrangement joins TRBV7-2 to TRBJ1-2; TRBD1 agrees at 8 bases. This CDR3 comprises 15 residues. With V trimmed by 0 bases and J by 8 bases, 8 bases remained unmatched. From germline, CDR1 is SGHTA and CDR2 FQGNSA. For the CDR3, the DNA is TGTGCCAGCAGCTTAGCCGGACAGGGAATGGAAGGCTACACCTTC. This sequence encodes CASSLAGQGMEGYTF.

This rearrangement joins TRBV4-2 to TRBJ2-1, with 8 positions matching TRBD2. Germline CDR1 and CDR2: LGHNA and YNFKEQ. J gave up 8 bases and V 0 bases, and 9 bases lay outside the gene matches. The CDR3 is 16 residues long. DNA for the CDR3: TGTGCCAGCAGCCAAGATGGATTAGCGGGGTGGGATGAGCAGTTCTTC. The encoded protein is CASSQDGLAGWDEQFF.

The J gene is TRBJ1-5, the V gene TRBV9, with 7 bases that match TRBD1. CDR3 length: 14 amino acids. In germline, CDR1 is SGDLS, CDR2 YYNGEE. V dropped 3 bases and J dropped 3; count of bases not matched to a gene: 3. For the CDR3, the DNA is TGTGCCAGCAGCGCCGACAGGGACAATCAGCCCCAGCATTTT. Its protein product is CASSADRDNQPQHF.

The chain recombines TRBV28 with TRBJ2-7; D is possibly TRBD1 (7 bases). The CDR3 extends over 15 amino acids. V gave up 3 bases and J gave up 1 base, with 13 bases separating them. Germline values: CDR1 MDHEN, CDR2 SYDVKM. CDR3 residues: CASSLGRGVSYEQYF. The CDR3 DNA reads TGTGCCAGCAGTTTGGGCAGGGGGGTTTCCTACGAGCAGTACTTC.

The chain links TRBV6-4 to TRBJ2-3; TRBD2 agrees at 15 bases. Trimming cost V 4 bases and J 4 bases; bases outside gene matches: 9. The CDR3 covers 18 residues. Germline V gives CDR1 MRHNA, CDR2 SNTAGT. The CDR3 bases are TGTGCCAGCAGTGCCGGGACTAGCGGGAGGAGGGGGCCAGATACGCAGTATTTT. This sequence encodes CASSAGTSGRRGPDTQYF.

V gene TRBV27 combines with J gene TRBJ1-1, with D possibly matching TRBD1 (6 bases). The V gene lost 6 bases and the J gene lost 5 bases, with 10 bases spanning the gap. Germline V CDR1 and CDR2: MNHEY, SMNVEV (reference sequence). The CDR3 runs to 12 residues. The CDR3 nucleotides are TGTGCCAGCAGAACAGGGATTACTGAAGCTTTCTTT. Residues: CASRTGITEAFF.

The chain employs TRBV6-6 and TRBJ2-1; TRBD2 agrees at 9 bases. The V gene end was trimmed by 5 bases and the J gene end by 0 bases; junction bases not matched to a gene: 5. CDR3 length: 16 residues. Germline lookup yields CDR1 MNHNY and CDR2 SVGAGI (reference sequence). The CDR3 region has the DNA TGTGCCAGCAGTGGACTAGCGTCAAGCTCCTACAATGAGCAGTTCTTC. Translated: CASSGLASSSYNEQFF.

The rearrangement links TRBV27 to TRBJ2-6; D gene unclear. The CDR3 has 18 amino acids. The germline CDR1 and CDR2 sequences are MNHEY and SMNVEV (reference sequence). Trimming shortened V by 2 bases and J by 0 bases, and 14 bases separated the two germline ends. CDR3 in DNA: TGTGCCAGCAGTTTAATTCCCCCCAGGAACTCTGGGGCCAACGTCCTGACTTTC. Amino acid sequence: CASSLIPPRNSGANVLTF. The full variable domain, completed using reference TRBV27 and TRBJ2-6, is EAQVTQNPRYLITVTGKKLTVTCSQNMNHEYMSWYRQDPGLGLRQIYYSMNVEVTDKGDVPEGYKVSRKEKRNFPLILESPSPNQTSLYFCASSLIPPRNSGANVLTFGAGSRLTVL.

The chain uses TRBV4-3 and TRBJ1-2; D ambiguous. Germline V CDR1 and CDR2: LGHNA, YSLEER. The V end lost 1 base, the J end lost 7 bases, and 16 bases lay between the germline ends. The CDR3 contains 15 residues. This chain's CDR3 is CASSQVSPEASGYTF. DNA of the CDR3: TGCGCCAGCAGCCAAGTGTCGCCGGAGGCAAGTGGCTACACCTTC.

The DNA for the CDR3 is TGTGCCAGCATACCGCCGGGACCCCGGGGGGAAAAACTGTTTTTT. Amino acids: CASIPPGPRGEKLFF. This chain links TRBV2 with TRBJ1-4, with D possibly matching TRBD1 (5 bases). CDR1 is SNHLY and CDR2 is FYNNEI in the germline V gene. The germline V and J ends were trimmed by 7 bases and 8 bases, with 20 bases remaining between them. CDR3 length: 15 residues.

J is TRBJ2-1 and V is TRBV30, with 13 bases matching TRBD2. Germline loops: CDR1 GTSNPN, CDR2 SVGIG (reference sequence). This CDR3 contains 16 residues. V lost 5 bases, J lost 10 bases, and 14 bases stayed unmatched. Here the CDR3 DNA reads TGTGCCTGGGCCGGGACTAGCGGGACTTACGAGGGGGAGCAGTTCTTC. Its protein product is CAWAGTSGTYEGEQFF.

This chain joins TRBV2 and TRBJ2-7, with TRBD1 matching over 10 bases. V trimming: 8 bases; J trimming: 1 base; junction bases outside the gene matches: 11. The V gene's germline CDR1 is SNHLY and CDR2 FYNNEI. The CDR3 is made up of 16 amino acids. CDR3 amino acids: CASDLFEGQGSYEQYF. The DNA of the CDR3 is TGTGCCAGCGACCTTTTCGAGGGACAGGGGTCCTACGAGCAGTACTTC.

V and J are TRBV5-5 and TRBJ1-5; D is possibly TRBD1 (6 bases). Trimming shortened V by 1 base and J by 2 bases, and 13 bases separated the two germline ends. CDR3 length equals 16 residues. Germline loops: CDR1 SGHKS, CDR2 YYEKEE (reference sequence). CDR3 residues: CASSLHRDLGNQPQHF. In DNA, the CDR3 is TGTGCCAGCAGCTTGCACAGGGACCTAGGCAATCAGCCCCAGCATTTT.

The rearrangement uses TRBV5-4 and TRBJ2-1; a possible D gene is TRBD1 (5 bases). The CDR3 is 13 residues long. The germline V and J ends were trimmed by 4 bases and 7 bases, with 12 bases remaining between them. The germline V gene has CDR1 SGHNT and CDR2 YYREEE (reference sequence). The CDR3 is CASSDHKGNEQFF. CDR3 nucleotides: TGTGCCAGCAGCGACCACAAGGGGAATGAGCAGTTCTTC.

The rearrangement links TRBV2 to TRBJ1-2; D gene ambiguous. Germline V gene data show CDR1 as SNHLY and CDR2 as FYNNEI. V lost 3 bases to trimming and J lost 8 bases, with 13 bases between them. The CDR3 has 13 amino acids. The CDR3 protein is CASSEEGSQGYTF. In nucleotides, the CDR3 is TGTGCCAGCAGTGAGGAGGGTTCCCAGGGCTACACCTTC.

This sequence joins TRBV2 and TRBJ2-3, with a tentative D call TRBD2 (6 bases). The germline V and J ends were trimmed by 4 bases and 0 bases, with 14 bases remaining between them. Per the germline V gene, CDR1 is SNHLY and CDR2 is FYNNEI. CDR3 size: 16 residues. Here the CDR3 reads CASSGGTHSSTDTQYF. CDR3 coding DNA: TGTGCCAGCAGTGGCGGGACTCACTCTAGCACAGATACGCAGTATTTT.

The V and J genes are TRBV19 and TRBJ1-1; 7 bases fit TRBD1. Germline assignment: CDR1 LNHDA and CDR2 SQIVND (reference sequence). Trimming cost V 1 base and J 0 bases; bases outside gene matches: 8. This CDR3 comprises 17 residues. In DNA, the CDR3 is TGTGCCAGTAGTATAGCCAAAAGACAGGGAATGAACACTGAAGCTTTCTTT. Its protein is CASSIAKRQGMNTEAFF.

The CDR3 bases are TGTGCCTGCTACCGACAGCCGTCGCCTTCTGGAAACACCATATATTTT. This translates into CACYRQPSPSGNTIYF. V gene TRBV30 combines with J gene TRBJ1-3; a weak D match, TRBD1 (5 bases). The CDR3 consists of 16 residues. V gave up 6 bases and J gave up 1 base, with 19 bases separating them. The germline CDR1 and CDR2 sequences are GTSNPN and SVGIG (reference sequence).

The rearrangement joins TRBV7-2 to TRBJ2-2, with TRBD2 as a possible D gene (5 bases). The germline gives CDR1 SGHTA, CDR2 FQGNSA. V was shortened by 2 bases and J by 1 base, with 14 bases between the two germline ends. This CDR3 comprises 17 residues. The CDR3 region is CASSLPWTSLNTGELFF. The CDR3 bases are TGTGCCAGCAGCTTACCGTGGACTTCCTTGAACACCGGGGAGCTGTTTTTT.

This clone was detected only a few times. This chain joins TRBV28 and TRBJ2-5; unclear D gene. CDR1 MDHEN and CDR2 SYDVKM come from the germline V gene. The CDR3 sequence is 15 residues long. Deletions cut 2 bases from V and 5 bases from J, with 15 bases between. CDR3 nucleotides: TGTGCCAGCAGTTTAGCCGTGACTCAGTCGGAGACCCAGTACTTC. This translates into CASSLAVTQSETQYF.